These T cell receptor beta chains were read from a single sample in a study of OX40 agonist ivuxolimab in advanced cancers. Generated by immunoSEQ multiplex PCR, the TCRdb table keeps only in-frame clones and is missing some. The top ten hold 0.95% to 1.3% of the sample, which has some 90,000 clones, about 94% seen once. The sample was CD4+ or CD8+ T cells sorted from blood, taken in a trial of the OX40 agonist ivuxolimab. These receptors all stem from an adult with an advanced solid tumor such as melanoma, head and neck, liver or kidney cancer. Each CDR3 is given with its conserved first and last residue. The order of the fields is V gene, D gene, clone size, J gene, CDR3 DNA, CDR3 protein. D genes are given only for firm matches. The size of a clone is reported for some rows only, either as once, few or many, or as a class for expanded clones.

>TRBV15|-|-|TRBJ1-2
TGTGCCACCAGCACGGGGGCCCATGGCTACACCTTC
CATSTGAHGYTF
>TRBV6-1|TRBD1|-|TRBJ2-7
TGTGCCAGCAGACGGGGACAGGGGGGGTACGAGCAGTACTTC
CASRRGQGGYEQYF
>TRBV6-1|-|-|TRBJ2-7
TGTGCCAGTCAGGGTTACTACGAGCAGTACTTC
CASQGYYEQYF
>TRBV4-2|TRBD2|-|TRBJ2-1
TGTGCCAGCAGCCAAGTGTCTAGCGGGATTCTTGAGCAGTTCTTC
CASSQVSSGILEQFF
>TRBV28|-|-|TRBJ1-2
TGTGCCAGCAGTTTACCCCCTCCTGAGGACTATGGCTACACCTTC
CASSLPPPEDYGYTF
>TRBV4-1|-|-|TRBJ2-3
TGCGCCAGCAGCCAAGTTGGGTTGGATACGCAGTATTTT
CASSQVGLDTQYF
>TRBV19|-|-|TRBJ2-1
TGTGCCAGTAGTAAGGAGGGGAACTACAATGAGCAGTTCTTC
CASSKEGNYNEQFF
>TRBV9|TRBD1|-|TRBJ2-3
TGTGCCAGCAGTGCCGGGACAGGTGCCTCTAGCACAGATACGCAGTATTTT
CASSAGTGASSTDTQYF
>TRBV11-3|-|-|TRBJ1-1
TGTGCCAGCAGCTCTGATGGCACTGAAGCTTTCTTT
CASSSDGTEAFF
>TRBV11-1|TRBD2|-|TRBJ2-3
TGTGCCAGCAGCTTACTAGCGGGCCCCACAGATACGCAGTATTTT
CASSLLAGPTDTQYF
>TRBV7-2|-|-|TRBJ2-7
TGTGCCAGCAGCTTAAAAGACGGAACCTACGAGCAGTACTTC
CASSLKDGTYEQYF
>TRBV28|-|-|TRBJ1-4
TGTGCCAGCAGCCGCGCATCGGATGCAACTAATGAAAAACTGTTTTTT
CASSRASDATNEKLFF
>TRBV10-3|TRBD1|-|TRBJ1-2
TGTGCCATCCGGGACAGGGAAAGCGATGGCTACACCTTC
CAIRDRESDGYTF
>TRBV28|TRBD2|-|TRBJ2-7
TGTGCCAGCAGTTTAAGCGGGAGTCGGTACGAGCAGTACTTC
CASSLSGSRYEQYF
>TRBV28|-|once|TRBJ2-1
TGTGCCAGCAGTTCCGCTACCCTCAATGAGCAGTTCTTC
CASSSATLNEQFF
>TRBV5-4|-|-|TRBJ2-6
TGTGCCAGCAGCGCTCAGGGTGGGGCCAACGTCCTGACTTTC
CASSAQGGANVLTF
>TRBV27|TRBD1|once|TRBJ2-1
TGTGCCAGCAGTAAACTCCCGGGACAGGGGGACAATGAGCAGTTCTTC
CASSKLPGQGDNEQFF
>TRBV2|TRBD1|-|TRBJ2-1
TGTGCCAGTACCTCGGGACAGGGACTTAATGAGCAGTTCTTC
CASTSGQGLNEQFF
>TRBV27|-|-|TRBJ1-2
TGTGCCAGCAGAGCTCAGGTAGGAGGCTATGGCTACACCTTC
CASRAQVGGYGYTF
>TRBV29-1|-|-|TRBJ2-1
TGCAGCGTTGGCGGGTCGTCTAGCCTTTCCTACAATGAGCAGTTCTTC
CSVGGSSSLSYNEQFF
>TRBV19|-|-|TRBJ2-2
TGTGCCAGTAGTATAGGGCAGATCAACACCGGGGAGCTGTTTTTT
CASSIGQINTGELFF
>TRBV5-1|TRBD1|-|TRBJ2-2
TGCGCCAGCAGCGGGACAGGGTTGAACACCGGGGAGCTGTTTTTT
CASSGTGLNTGELFF
>TRBV10-1|-|few|TRBJ2-3
TGCGCCAGCAGTGAGTCTCCCGGGGCGACAGATACGCAGTATTTT
CASSESPGATDTQYF